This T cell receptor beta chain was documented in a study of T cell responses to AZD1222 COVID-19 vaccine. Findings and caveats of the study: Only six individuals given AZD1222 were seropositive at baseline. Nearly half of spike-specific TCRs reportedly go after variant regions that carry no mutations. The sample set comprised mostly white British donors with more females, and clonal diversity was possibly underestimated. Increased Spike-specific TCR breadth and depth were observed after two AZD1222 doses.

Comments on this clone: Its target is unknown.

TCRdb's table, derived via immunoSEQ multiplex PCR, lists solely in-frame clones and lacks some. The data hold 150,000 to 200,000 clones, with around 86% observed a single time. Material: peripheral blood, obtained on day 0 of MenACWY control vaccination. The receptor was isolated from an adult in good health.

The CDR3: CASSLAGSLEKLFF. CDR3 DNA sequence: TGTGCCAGCAGCTTGGCCGGCAGCCTAGAAAAACTGTTTTTT. The chain carries TRBV5-4 and TRBJ1-4; D uncertain. The ends were cut back, 0 bases at V and 8 bases at J, with 11 bases in the middle. The germline V gene has CDR1 SGHNT and CDR2 YYREEE (reference sequence). The CDR3 covers 14 residues. Drawing the rest from reference TRBV5-4 and TRBJ1-4, the complete variable domain is ETGVTQSPTHLIKTRGQQVTLRCSSQSGHNTVSWYQQALGQGPQFIFQYYREEENGRGNFPPRFSGLQFPNYSSELNVNALELDDSALYLCASSLAGSLEKLFFGSGTQLSVL.